This TCR beta chain originates from a study of shared clonotypes between healthy human individuals. Study summary: The cohort had two women and a few men, ages 18 to 49. Whole-study results and caveats: Some naive CD4 clonotypes, about 5.5%, turned up in common across several donors.

Germline values: CDR1 LNHDA, CDR2 SQIVND (reference sequence). The CDR3 extends over 15 amino acids. V lost 1 base and J lost 3; bases outside the gene matches: 1. Selected positively for CCR7 and CD45RO-negative, naive CD8 cells excluded terminally differentiated effector memory CD45RA+ cells. Each donor was a Caucasian adult residing in Nashville, Tennessee. This clone showed up just once. Its target is unknown. Other DNA sequences within the sample encode an identical CDR3. In the original analysis: ImmunoSEQ gave junction-only sequences without quality scores, so filtering differed. Assay: immunoSEQ multiplex PCR; the TCRdb copy retains only in-frame clones and omits some. D and trimming were read from the DNA, whereas the V and J calls and clone size are those reported in that table. Of around 700,000 clones in the sample, 92% were seen once.

The V gene is TRBV19, the J gene TRBJ2-1; TRBD2 matches 9 bases. The sequenced sample consisted of naive CD8+ T cells sorted from blood. The clonotype comes from a man aged 25-40 years in good health. The chain's CDR3 is CASSIGLAVYNEQFF. The DNA for the CDR3 is TGTGCCAGTAGTATAGGACTAGCGGTCTACAATGAGCAGTTCTTC.